This note documents a single T cell receptor (beta chain) sequence. The data were taken from a study of blood T cell repertoires in COVID-19. V lost 9 bases and J lost 5; bases outside the gene matches: 16. This CDR3 has 16 amino acids. Per germline, CDR1 MDHEN and CDR2 SYDVKM. Self-reported history from a screening survey and questionnaire set each donor's cohort. In the authors' workflow: Estimation of nucleated cell counts was performed using reference gene primer amplification. Profiled with immunoSEQ multiplex PCR; TCRdb holds only in-frame clones, not every one. V, J and clone size were drawn from that table, and D and trimming were deduced from the DNA. The profile covers 100,000 to 150,000 clones, with around 88% appearing a single time and 2% to 2.5% taken by the ten largest.

The chain is built from TRBV28 and TRBJ1-1, with 9 positions matching TRBD1. The clonotype originates from a woman in her forties or fifties who had recovered from COVID-19. Sequenced input: PBMCs or T cells enriched from blood (not recorded which). The CDR3 sequence is CASIGPGQGRQTEAFF. In nucleotides, the CDR3 is TGTGCCAGTATCGGACCGGGACAGGGAAGGCAAACTGAAGCTTTCTTT.